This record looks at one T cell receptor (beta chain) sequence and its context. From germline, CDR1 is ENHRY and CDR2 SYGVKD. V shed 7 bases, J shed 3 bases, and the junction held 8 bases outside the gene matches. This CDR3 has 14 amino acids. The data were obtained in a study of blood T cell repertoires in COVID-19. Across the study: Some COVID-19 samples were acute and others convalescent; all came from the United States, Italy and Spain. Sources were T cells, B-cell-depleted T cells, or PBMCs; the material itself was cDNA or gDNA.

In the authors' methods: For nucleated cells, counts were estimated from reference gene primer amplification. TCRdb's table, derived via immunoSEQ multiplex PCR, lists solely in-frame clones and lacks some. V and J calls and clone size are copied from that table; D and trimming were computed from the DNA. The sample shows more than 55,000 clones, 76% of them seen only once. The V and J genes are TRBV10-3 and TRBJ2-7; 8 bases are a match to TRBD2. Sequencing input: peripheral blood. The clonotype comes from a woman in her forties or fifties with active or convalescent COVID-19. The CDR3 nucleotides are TGTGCCATCACCGAAACTCTAGCGGGCTACGAGCAGTACTTC. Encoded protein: CAITETLAGYEQYF.